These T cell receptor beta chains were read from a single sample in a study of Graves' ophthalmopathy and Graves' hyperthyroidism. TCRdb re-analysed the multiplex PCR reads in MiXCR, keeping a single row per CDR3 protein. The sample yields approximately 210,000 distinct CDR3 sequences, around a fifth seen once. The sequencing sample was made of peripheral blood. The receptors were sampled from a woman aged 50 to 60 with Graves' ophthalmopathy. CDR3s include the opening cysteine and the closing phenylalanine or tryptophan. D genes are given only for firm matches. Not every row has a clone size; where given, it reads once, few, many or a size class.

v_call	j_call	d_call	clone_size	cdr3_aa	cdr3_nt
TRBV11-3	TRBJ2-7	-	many	CASSLERGLNYEQYF	TGTGCCAGCAGCTTAGAAAGAGGGCTGAACTACGAGCAGTACTTC
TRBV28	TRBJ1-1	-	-	CASSLAHAGRNTEAFF	TGTGCCAGCAGTTTAGCCCATGCAGGGAGGAACACTGAAGCTTTCTTT
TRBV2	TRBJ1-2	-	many	CARSDNYGYTF	TGTGCCAGGTCGGACAACTATGGCTACACCTTC
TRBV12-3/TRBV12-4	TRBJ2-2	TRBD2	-	CASRGLAGVTGELFF	TGTGCCAGCAGAGGACTAGCGGGGGTAACCGGGGAGCTGTTTTTT
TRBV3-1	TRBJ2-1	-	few	CASTPGVPYNEQFF	TGTGCCAGCACTCCGGGAGTCCCCTACAATGAGCAGTTCTTC
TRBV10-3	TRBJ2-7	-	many	CAINNPLEGTYEQYF	TGTGCCATCAATAATCCCCTAGAAGGAACCTACGAGCAGTACTTC
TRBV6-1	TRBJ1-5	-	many	CASSEGASGNQPQHF	TGTGCCAGCAGTGAGGGGGCGAGCGGCAATCAGCCCCAGCATTTT
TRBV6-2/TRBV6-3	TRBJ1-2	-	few	CASSYDGSYYGYTF	TGTGCCAGCAGTTATGATGGATCCTACTATGGCTACACCTTC
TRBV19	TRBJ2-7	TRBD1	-	CASSILGQVYEQYF	TGTGCCAGTAGTATACTTGGACAGGTCTACGAGCAGTACTTC
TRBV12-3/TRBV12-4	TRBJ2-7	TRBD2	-	CASRGAGGPVEQYF	TGTGCCAGCAGGGGGGCGGGAGGGCCTGTTGAGCAGTACTTC
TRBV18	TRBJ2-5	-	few	CASSMGQETQYF	TGTGCCAGCTCAATGGGGCAAGAGACCCAGTACTTC
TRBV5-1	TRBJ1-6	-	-	CASNFGERDSPLHF	TGCGCCAGCAACTTTGGAGAGAGAGATTCACCCCTCCACTTT
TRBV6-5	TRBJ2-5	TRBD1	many	CASSYSRQGRETQYF	TGTGCCAGCAGTTACTCGAGACAGGGACGAGAGACCCAGTACTTC
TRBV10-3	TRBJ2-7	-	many	CAISESTRAEGEQYF	TGTGCCATCAGTGAGTCGACTAGAGCGGAGGGCGAGCAGTACTTC
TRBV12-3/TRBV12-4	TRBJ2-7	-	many	CASSYGRRYYEQYF	TGTGCCAGCAGTTATGGCCGGAGATACTACGAGCAGTACTTC
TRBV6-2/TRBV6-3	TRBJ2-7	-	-	CASSLNPGSGEQYF	TGTGCCAGCAGTCTTAATCCGGGATCGGGCGAGCAGTACTTC
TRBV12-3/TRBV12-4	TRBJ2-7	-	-	CASRPGHTYEQYF	TGTGCCAGCAGGCCGGGACATACCTACGAGCAGTACTTC
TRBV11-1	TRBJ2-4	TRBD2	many	CASSRTSGRVAPKNIQYF	TGTGCCAGCAGCCGGACTAGCGGGAGAGTGGCCCCCAAAAACATTCAGTACTTC
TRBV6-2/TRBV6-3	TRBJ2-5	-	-	CASSYSLSQETQYF	TGTGCCAGCAGTTACTCTCTAAGCCAAGAGACCCAGTACTTC
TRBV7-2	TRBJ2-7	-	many	CASSLSRQGRAYEQYF	TGTGCCAGCAGCTTATCGAGGCAGGGGAGGGCCTACGAGCAGTACTTC
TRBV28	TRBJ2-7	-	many	CASRRQATYEQYF	TGTGCCAGCCGAAGACAGGCGACCTACGAGCAGTACTTC
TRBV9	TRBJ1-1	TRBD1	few	CASSVVGTGLTEAFF	TGTGCCAGCAGCGTAGTCGGGACAGGGTTAACTGAAGCTTTCTTT
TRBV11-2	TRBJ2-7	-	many	CASSLARGSYEQYF	TGTGCCAGCAGCCTGGCCCGGGGCTCCTACGAGCAGTACTTC
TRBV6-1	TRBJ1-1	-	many	CASIGPGAETEAFF	TGTGCCAGCATCGGCCCGGGTGCGGAGACTGAAGCTTTCTTT
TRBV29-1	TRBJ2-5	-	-	CSVEGVSGETQYF	TGCAGCGTTGAGGGGGTATCGGGGGAGACCCAGTACTTC
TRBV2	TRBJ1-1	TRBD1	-	CASSEGTGTGNTEAFF	TGTGCCAGCAGTGAAGGGACCGGGACAGGGAACACTGAAGCTTTCTTT
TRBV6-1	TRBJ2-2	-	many	CASRREGVGELFF	TGTGCCAGCCGACGTGAGGGGGTCGGGGAGCTGTTTTTT
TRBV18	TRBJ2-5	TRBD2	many	CASSPLLAGETQYF	TGTGCCAGCTCACCCTTGCTAGCGGGAGAGACCCAGTACTTC
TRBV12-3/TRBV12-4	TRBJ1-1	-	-	CASSLWPEAFF	TGTGCCAGCAGTTTATGGCCTGAAGCTTTCTTT
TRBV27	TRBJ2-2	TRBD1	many	CASSLQGDGGELFF	TGTGCCAGCAGTTTACAGGGGGATGGCGGGGAGCTGTTTTTT
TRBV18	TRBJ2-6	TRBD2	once	CASSQRAGDGASVLTF	TGTGCCAGCTCACAACGAGCGGGAGATGGGGCCAGCGTCCTGACTTTC
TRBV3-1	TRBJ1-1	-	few	CASSLRAEAFF	TGTGCCAGCAGCCTTAGAGCTGAAGCTTTCTTT
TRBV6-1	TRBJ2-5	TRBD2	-	CASSAGLVQETQYF	TGTGCCAGCAGTGCAGGACTAGTACAAGAGACCCAGTACTTC
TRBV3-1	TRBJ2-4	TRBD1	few	CASSPRQGWGAKNIQYF	TGTGCCAGCAGCCCTCGACAGGGGTGGGGTGCCAAAAACATTCAGTACTTC
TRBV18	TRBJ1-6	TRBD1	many	CASSRPGQGNSPLHF	TGTGCCAGCTCACGGCCGGGACAGGGTAATTCACCCCTCCACTTT
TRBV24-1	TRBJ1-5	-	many	CATSGDTSFSNQPQHF	TGTGCCACCAGTGGAGACACCTCCTTTAGCAATCAGCCCCAGCATTTT